Included here is one T cell receptor (beta chain) sequence, with context. The clone's antigen remains unknown. Base qualities are missing; no much larger clone stands one base away. CDR1 and CDR2, looked up from the germline V gene, are MNHEY and SVGEGT. Trimming removed 4 bases from V and 12 bases from J, leaving 10 bases between the germline ends. The CDR3, from cysteine to phenylalanine, totals 12 residues. The sequence is cut down to CDR3 DNA, 36 bases in frame from base 1. The method behind the library was the immunoSEQ multiplex PCR assay. The source is immuneACCESS, and TCRdb retained only in-frame sequences with V and J called. Part of the clones is not carried over; for the studies checked, unresolved V genes explain less than half of this, and the remainder is unexplained. Across this sample there are around 170,000 clones, with roughly 92% seen only once. The ten largest clonotypes hold just over 1.4% of the sample.

These data originate in a study of control samples from healthy donors and cancer patients (dated by TCRdb to 2020 to 2022). Sequences were obtained from blood. The TCR comes from a man aged 30 to 39 in good health. The chain is encoded by TRBV6-2 or TRBV6-3 joined to TRBJ1-6, with TRBD1 as a weak D call on 5 bases. The CDR3 protein sequence reads: CASSWGNRPLHF. The DNA sequence is as follows: TGTGCCAGCAGTTGGGGGAATCGACCCCTCCACTTT.